This TCR beta chain was sequenced during a study of cytomegalovirus exposure and HLA in healthy donors. In this sample, this clone turned up once. Its antigen is still unknown. V was shortened by 8 bases and J by 0 bases, with 15 bases between the two germline ends. The CDR3 loop spans 15 amino acids. The PCR made use of 60 Vbeta and 13 Jbeta primers. Data came from immunoSEQ multiplex PCR; TCRdb stores just in-frame clones and leaves some out. The data contain about 140,000 clones, 60% to 80% of them singletons. Study-wide points: A missense DCLRE1C variant was associated with V- and J-gene trimming of TCR beta chains in a later analysis, and an independent cohort replicated the association. At a 0.05 false discovery rate, a later analysis found roughly 17,000 TCR beta sequences to be associated with HLA alleles.

The source of this sequence is a woman aged 25 to 39 in good health and CMV-seronegative. The specimen sequenced was PBMCs. V gene TRBV5-3 combines with J gene TRBJ2-1, with a possible D match to TRBD2 (5 bases). TRBV5-3 is assigned to the ORF class and has an uncertain function. CDR3 DNA: TGTGCCAGGATAGCGACTGGCAGCTCCTACAATGAGCAGTTCTTC. Protein product: CARIATGSSYNEQFF.